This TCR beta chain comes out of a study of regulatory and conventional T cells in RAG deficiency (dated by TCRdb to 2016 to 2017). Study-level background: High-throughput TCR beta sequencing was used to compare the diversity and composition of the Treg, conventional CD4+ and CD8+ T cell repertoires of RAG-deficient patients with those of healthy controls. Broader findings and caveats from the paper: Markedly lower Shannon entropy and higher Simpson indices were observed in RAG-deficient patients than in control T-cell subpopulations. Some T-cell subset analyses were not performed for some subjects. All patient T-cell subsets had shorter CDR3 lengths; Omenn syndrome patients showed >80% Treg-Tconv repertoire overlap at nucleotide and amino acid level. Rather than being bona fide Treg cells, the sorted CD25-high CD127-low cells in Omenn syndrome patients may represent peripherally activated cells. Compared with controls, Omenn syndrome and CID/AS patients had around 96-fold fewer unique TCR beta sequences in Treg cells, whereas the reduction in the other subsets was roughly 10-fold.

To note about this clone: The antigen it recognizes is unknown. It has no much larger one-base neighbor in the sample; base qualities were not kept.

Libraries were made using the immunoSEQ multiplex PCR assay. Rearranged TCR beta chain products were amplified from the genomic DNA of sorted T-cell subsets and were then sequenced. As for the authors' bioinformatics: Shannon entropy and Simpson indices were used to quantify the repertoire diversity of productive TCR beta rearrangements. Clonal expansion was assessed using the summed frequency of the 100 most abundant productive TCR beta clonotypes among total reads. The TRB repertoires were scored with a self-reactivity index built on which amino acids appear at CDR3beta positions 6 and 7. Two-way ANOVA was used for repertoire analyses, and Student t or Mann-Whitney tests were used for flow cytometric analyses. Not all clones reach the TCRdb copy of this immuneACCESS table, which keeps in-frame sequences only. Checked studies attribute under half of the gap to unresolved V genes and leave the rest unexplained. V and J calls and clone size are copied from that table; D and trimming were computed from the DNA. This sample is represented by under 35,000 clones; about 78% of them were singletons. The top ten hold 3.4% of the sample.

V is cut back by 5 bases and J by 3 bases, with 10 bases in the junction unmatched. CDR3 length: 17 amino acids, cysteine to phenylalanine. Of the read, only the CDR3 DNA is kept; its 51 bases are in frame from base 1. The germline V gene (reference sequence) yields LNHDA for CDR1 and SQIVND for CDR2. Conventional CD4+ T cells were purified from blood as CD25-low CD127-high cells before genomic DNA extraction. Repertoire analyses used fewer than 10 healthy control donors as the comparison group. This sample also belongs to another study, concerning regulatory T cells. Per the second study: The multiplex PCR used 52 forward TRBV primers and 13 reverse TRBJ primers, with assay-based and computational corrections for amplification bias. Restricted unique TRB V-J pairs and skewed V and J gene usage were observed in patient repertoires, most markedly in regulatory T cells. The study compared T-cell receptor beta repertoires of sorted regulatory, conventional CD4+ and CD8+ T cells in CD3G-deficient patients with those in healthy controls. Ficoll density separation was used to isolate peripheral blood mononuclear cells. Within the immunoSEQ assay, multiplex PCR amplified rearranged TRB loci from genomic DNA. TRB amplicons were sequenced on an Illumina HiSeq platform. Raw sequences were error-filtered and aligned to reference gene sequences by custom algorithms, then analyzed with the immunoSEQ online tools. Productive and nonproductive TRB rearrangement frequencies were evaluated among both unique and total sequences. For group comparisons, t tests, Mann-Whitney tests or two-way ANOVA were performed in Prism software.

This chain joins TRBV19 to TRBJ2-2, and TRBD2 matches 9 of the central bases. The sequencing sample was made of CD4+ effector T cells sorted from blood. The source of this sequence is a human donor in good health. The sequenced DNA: TGTGCCAGTAGTCCTCTCGGACTAGCGAGGGACACCGGGGAGCTGTTTTTT. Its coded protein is CASSPLGLARDTGELFF.